These T cell receptor beta chains were read from a single sample in a study of CD8+ T cells in alopecia areata. Here immunoSEQ multiplex PCR was the method, and the copy in TCRdb shows in-frame clones only, minus some. This table has roughly 200,000 clones, about 60% appearing once. The sample consisted of CD4+ T cells sorted from blood, taken at week 4, from a patient treated with tofacitinib. These TCRs come from a human donor with alopecia areata. Both conserved end residues are trimmed from each CDR3.

J gene	V gene	CDR3 length	CDR3 protein
TRBJ2-7	TRBV5-1	11	ASSLAQGLEQY
TRBJ1-1	TRBV9	12	ASSVAVRDGEAF
TRBJ2-5	TRBV7-2	12	ASSLATGQETQY
TRBJ1-1	TRBV11-1	14	ASSDRGMSMNTEAF
TRBJ2-1	TRBV2	13	ASSESGLGKGEQF
TRBJ1-2	TRBV2	10	ASRGPIYGYT
TRBJ2-1	TRBV19	12	ASSQGGAYNEQF
TRBJ2-7	TRBV7-2	13	ASSLGGTGSYEQY
TRBJ1-4	TRBV10-2	12	ASSQGATNEKLF
TRBJ2-2	TRBV19	12	ASSIGSGTGELF
TRBJ2-1	TRBV6-5	12	AISTGTVYNEQF
TRBJ2-7	TRBV7-2	11	ASSQEAGGEQY
TRBJ1-1	TRBV30	12	AWSRQGLYTEAF
TRBJ2-5	TRBV11-2	11	ASTRDRQETQY
TRBJ2-6	TRBV5-1	14	ASSLGIFSGANVLT
TRBJ2-1	TRBV7-3	17	ASSRVSRTGTSAYNEQF
TRBJ1-1	TRBV30	12	AWSVGTGSTEAF
TRBJ2-7	TRBV28	8	ASRGYEQY
TRBJ1-6	TRBV29-1	16	SVQRDISASSYNSPLH
TRBJ2-5	TRBV29-1	12	SVSTSGGLETQY
TRBJ1-5	TRBV29-1	11	SVARDANQPQH
TRBJ2-7	TRBV30	12	AWTQAGAHYEQY
TRBJ1-5	TRBV7-9	11	ASSQESNQPQH
TRBJ1-5	TRBV6-6	12	ASTDRPSNQPQH
TRBJ2-7	TRBV27	12	ASRKMEGGYEQY
TRBJ2-4	TRBV5-1	11	ASSPRLGDIQY
TRBJ1-2	TRBV18	10	ASSPPSYGYT
TRBJ2-3	TRBV7-8	12	ASSPRGNTDTQY
TRBJ1-1	TRBV29-1	12	SVRGGLPGAEAF
TRBJ2-1	TRBV4-1	11	ASSKSSYNEQF
TRBJ2-1	TRBV30	13	AWSVGLAGVNEQF